The present entry profiles one T cell receptor beta chain with its context. The antigen remains undetermined. Profiled with immunoSEQ multiplex PCR; TCRdb holds only in-frame clones, not every one. Of fewer than 80,000 clones listed, 95% to 98% are singletons. The data belong to a study of Tregs in tolerant kidney transplant recipients. Study-wide context: Recipients received nonmyeloablative bone marrow transplants from related graft donors, with transient mixed chimerism. Study-level results: Findings come from small patient numbers and require larger validation.

The CDR3 length is 15 residues. Germline CDR1 reads MNHNS; CDR2 reads SASEGT. The ends were cut back, 6 bases at V and 4 bases at J, with 15 bases in the middle. CD4+CD25+CD127- Tregs, CD4+CD25- non-Tregs, CD4 and CD8 cells were sorted. The source was CD4+ T cells from blood, collected before the transplant. This sequence was found in a human donor who received a combined kidney and bone marrow transplant. The rearrangement links TRBV6-1 to TRBJ1-4; D not resolved. DNA of the CDR3: TGTGCCAGCAGGGTGACTAAGGGCCTTAATGAAAAACTGTTTTTT. It yields the protein CASRVTKGLNEKLFF.